This TCR beta chain was documented in a study of blood T cell repertoires in COVID-19. In the study overall: The United States, Italy and Spain were the sources of the acute and convalescent COVID-19 samples. Sample material is recorded as cDNA or gDNA derived from T cells, B-cell-depleted T cells, or PBMCs.

Some clones are missing from TCRdb's copy, which holds only in-frame ones; the method was immunoSEQ multiplex PCR. Found here are some 330,000 clones, about 87% of them singletons; the top ten hold under 6%. The cohort comprised adults aged about 18 to 100 years residing in under 30 US areas. Participants' reported clinical history set cohort assignment. The CDR3 extends over 16 amino acids. V dropped 10 bases and J dropped 4; count of bases not matched to a gene: 17. The germline CDR1 and CDR2 sequences are MDHEN and SYDVKM. The specimen sequenced was PBMCs or T cells enriched from blood (not recorded which). This TCR was recovered from a man aged 25-45 years who had recovered from COVID-19. The rearrangement joins TRBV28 to TRBJ2-3; TRBD2 aligns across 7 bases. The DNA for the CDR3 is TGTGCCACCTTACTACCATGGGAGGGGTGGCCAGATACGCAGTATTTT. Protein sequence: CATLLPWEGWPDTQYF.